The 4 T cell receptor beta chains in this list originate from one sample, sequenced in a study of OX40 agonist ivuxolimab in advanced cancers. Clones were sequenced by immunoSEQ multiplex PCR, and TCRdb holds only the in-frame ones, with some missing. The sample has under 85,000 clones; about nine tenths are singletons. Sequenced here: CD4+ or CD8+ T cells sorted from blood, sampled in a trial of the OX40 agonist ivuxolimab. The receptors come from an adult with an advanced solid tumor such as melanoma, head and neck, liver or kidney cancer.

The chain carries TRBV4-2 and TRBJ2-5; 14 bases agree with TRBD2. The J call may be faulty, since TRBJ2-7 better matches the DNA end. CDR1 and CDR2 from the germline V gene are LGHNA and YNFKEQ. There are 18 residues in the CDR3. CDR3 nucleotide sequence: TGTGCCAGCAGCCAAGATGGGGGACTAGCGGGAGTCCCCTACGAGCAGTACTTC. This translates into CASSQDGGLAGVPYEQYF.

This chain uses TRBV7-2 with TRBJ1-6, with D possibly matching TRBD1 (5 bases). Germline CDR1 is SGHTA and CDR2 is FQGNSA. The CDR3 consists of 15 residues. The V end was cut by 1 base, the J end by 11 bases, with 15 bases between. Written as DNA, the CDR3 is TGTGCCAGCAGCTTAGGATTCGGAGGGGAGACACCCCTCCACTTT. This sequence encodes CASSLGFGGETPLHF. Full variable domain (remainder filled in from reference TRBV7-2 and TRBJ1-6): GAGVSQSPSNKVTEKGKDVELRCDPISGHTALYWYRQSLGQGLEFLIYFQGNSAPDKSGLPSDRFSAERTGGSVSTLTIQRTQQEDSAVYLCASSLGFGGETPLHFGNGTRLTVT.

This sequence joins TRBV29-1 and TRBJ2-5, with no clear D. V lost 1 base to trimming and J lost 4 bases, with 7 bases between them. Looked up from germline, CDR1 is SQVTM and CDR2 is ANQGSEA. CDR3 length equals 12 residues. CDR3 amino acids: CSVEAIGETQYF. The CDR3 nucleotides read TGCAGCGTTGAAGCGATAGGAGAGACCCAGTACTTC.

This clone came up a few times. The chain has TRBV7-3 and TRBJ1-6; D gene ambiguous. Trimming cost V 3 bases and J 7 bases, with 7 bases left between them. CDR1 and CDR2 from the germline V gene are SGHTA and FQGTGA. The CDR3 consists of 13 residues. The CDR3 here is CASSFGRNSPLHF. The CDR3 DNA sequence: TGTGCCAGCAGCTTCGGACGGAATTCACCCCTCCACTTT.